This T cell receptor beta chain was profiled in a study of T-cell reconstitution after alpha-beta-depleted transplantation in children (TCRdb year 2016). Notes on the research overall: Using TCR repertoire profiling, the study quantitatively followed how T-cell immune reconstitution unfolded in children after TCRalphabeta/CD19-depleted allogeneic hematopoietic cell transplantation.

The sample's treatment or condition label, decoded: allogeneic hematopoietic cell transplantation with graft depleted of TCRalphabeta T cells and CD19 B cells. TCRalphabeta/CD19-depleted allogeneic hematopoietic cell grafts were given to the transplant recipients, all of whom were children. Regarding this clonotype: Its specific antigen is unknown. One junction end disagrees with the germline gene, perhaps due to a read error.

CDR1 DFQATT and CDR2 SNEGSKA were looked up in the germline V gene (reference sequence). There are 14 amino acids in the CDR3, from cysteine to phenylalanine inclusive. Only the CDR3 region is kept as DNA, spanning 42 bases read in frame from base 1. The research as a whole found: In some patients, the high TCRbeta diversity seen at day 60 was put down to recipient T cells and intrathymic progenitors that had survived conditioning. Over subsequent months, a decline in hyperexpanded clone frequencies was noted, and after one year, T-cell counts and TCRbeta diversity were mostly ascribed to newly produced T cells. The apparently early alphabetaT-cell count recovery about two months after transplant was reportedly dependent on only several hundred rapidly expanded clones derived from non-depleted graft cells.

Libraries were built with PCR. This sample was sequenced with an Illumina HiSeq 2500. TCR libraries were prepared with molecular barcoding, using unique molecular identifiers to normalize TCRbeta repertoire quantification. TCRdb itself trimmed the public reads at Q25 with fastp, ran MiXCR and retained productive beta chains. Identical CDR3 proteins give one entry, which carries the most common genes and DNA. The sample includes around 440,000 distinct CDR3 sequences, with roughly a tenth observed a single time. Together, the top ten hold around 2% of the sample. The source of this sequence is a child aged 2 to 9 with inherited bone marrow failure, due to receive a stem cell transplant. The chain is made from TRBV20-1 and TRBJ2-3; TRBD1 lines up with 7 middle nucleotides. This material consisted of PBMCs, taken before TCRalphabeta/CD19-depleted stem cell transplant. The DNA sequence is TGCATTGCTAGACAGGGTCCCTACACAGATACGCAGTATTTT. The resulting protein is CIARQGPYTDTQYF.